Listed below are T cell receptor beta chains from one sample, sequenced in a study of PD-1 blockade in classical Hodgkin lymphoma. Generated by immunoSEQ multiplex PCR, the TCRdb table keeps only in-frame clones and is missing some. The sample includes over 25,000 clones, 60% to 85% seen only once; the top ten take 2% to 2.5%. Source: CD4+ T cells from blood, taken at baseline. The source of these receptors is a human donor with classical Hodgkin lymphoma. Both conserved end residues are part of each CDR3. The D gene is left open where the match is weak. Rows give clone size only sometimes, using once, few, many, or a class for an expanded clone.

>.|.|TRBV27|TRBJ2-7
TGTGCCAGCAGTTTAAGGGGAACGCGGGGCGAACCCCTCTACGAGCAGTACTTC
CASSLRGTRGEPLYEQYF
>few|TRBD1|TRBV11-2|TRBJ1-6
TGTGCCAGCAGCTCGCCGGGACAGGGCCGTTGGCGAGGGTCACCCCTCCACTTT
CASSSPGQGRWRGSPLHF
>.|TRBD2|TRBV23-1|TRBJ2-7
TGCGCCAGCAGTGACGGGGGGGACGAGCAGTACTTC
CASSDGGDEQYF
>.|.|TRBV5-1|TRBJ1-1
TGCGCCAGCAGCTTGGCCATTACAAAGAACACTGAAGCTTTCTTT
CASSLAITKNTEAFF
>.|.|TRBV6-5|TRBJ2-7
TGTGCCAGCAGTTGGCACTACGAGCAGTACTTC
CASSWHYEQYF
>.|TRBD1|TRBV2|TRBJ1-4
TGTGCCAGCAGAACACGGACAGGGAATGAAAAACTGTTTTTT
CASRTRTGNEKLFF
>.|.|TRBV7-2|TRBJ2-2
TGTGCCAGCAGCTTAGCGTGGTCCGGGGAGCTGTTTTTT
CASSLAWSGELFF
>once|.|TRBV19|TRBJ2-1
TGTGCCAGTAGTTCAAGGGGACTGGACTCCTACAATGAGCAGTTCTTC
CASSSRGLDSYNEQFF
>.|TRBD2|TRBV18|TRBJ2-7
TGTGCCAGCTCACCTTTAGCGGGGAGCTCCTACGAGCAGTACTTC
CASSPLAGSSYEQYF
>.|TRBD1|TRBV5-6|TRBJ1-5
TGTGCCAGCAGCTGGGGGACAGGCCTTCATAGCAATCAGCCCCAGCATTTT
CASSWGTGLHSNQPQHF
>.|TRBD1|TRBV7-9|TRBJ1-4
TGTGCCAGCAGCTTGGCCGAGGACAGGGATGAAAAACTGTTTTTT
CASSLAEDRDEKLFF
>.|.|TRBV30|TRBJ2-5
TGTGCCTGGAGTGCACAACTAGAAGAGACCCAGTACTTC
CAWSAQLEETQYF
>.|.|TRBV5-4|TRBJ1-1
TGTGCCAGCAGCAGGGAGATGGGCCAGAACACTGAAGCTTTCTTT
CASSREMGQNTEAFF
>.|.|TRBV11-2|TRBJ2-2
TGTGCCAGCAGCTTAGATTCCGGACAGCTCTCGAACACCGGGGAGCTGTTTTTT
CASSLDSGQLSNTGELFF
>.|.|TRBV4-3|TRBJ2-2
TGCGCCAGCAGCCAAGATTGGGGTACCGGGGAGCTGTTTTTT
CASSQDWGTGELFF
>.|TRBD1|TRBV4-2|TRBJ1-5
TGTGCCAGCAGCCAAGTTACAGCGGGACAGGGCCTCAATCAGCCCCAGCATTTT
CASSQVTAGQGLNQPQHF
>.|TRBD1|TRBV5-5|TRBJ2-7
TGTGCCAGCAGCTCGACAGGGGTCAGGGAGCAGTACTTC
CASSSTGVREQYF
>.|TRBD1|TRBV13|TRBJ2-7
TGTGCCAGCAGCTTGGACAGGGGGCTTAACTCCTACGAGCAGTACTTC
CASSLDRGLNSYEQYF
>.|.|TRBV6-4|TRBJ2-7
TGTGCCAGCAGTGACTCCAAGGGATACGAGCAGTACTTC
CASSDSKGYEQYF
>.|.|TRBV5-1|TRBJ2-5
TGCGCCAGCAGCTTGGGAGGGATGGAGACCCAGTACTTC
CASSLGGMETQYF
>.|.|TRBV7-2|TRBJ1-2
TGTGCCAGCAGCCTGGACAGTATCCCTGATAACTATGGCTACACCTTC
CASSLDSIPDNYGYTF
>.|.|TRBV30|TRBJ2-7
TGTGCCTGGAGCGATAAGCGAGGGGGGCCCTTAGCCTACGAGCAGTACTTC
CAWSDKRGGPLAYEQYF
>.|.|TRBV5-5|TRBJ2-5
TGTGCCAGCAGCTTGTCTATCCGGGGTGAGACCCAGTACTTC
CASSLSIRGETQYF
>.|TRBD1|TRBV7-9|TRBJ1-5
TGTGCCAGCAGCTTAGAGTCAGGGGGCTGGAATCAGCCCCAGCATTTT
CASSLESGGWNQPQHF
>.|.|TRBV5-1|TRBJ1-1
TGCGCCAGCAGCTTCAATGGACACGACACTGAAGCTTTCTTT
CASSFNGHDTEAFF
>.|.|TRBV10-2|TRBJ1-1
TGCGCCAGCAGTGAACTGGAGGACGACACTGAAGCTTTCTTT
CASSELEDDTEAFF
>.|.|TRBV28|TRBJ1-4
TGTGCCAGCAGTTTATTGGTTGCGGCCTCAACTAATGAAAAACTGTTTTTT
CASSLLVAASTNEKLFF
>.|.|TRBV5-6|TRBJ1-4
TGTGCCAGCAGCTTGGTCAGTCTTAATGAAAAACTGTTTTTT
CASSLVSLNEKLFF
>.|.|TRBV18|TRBJ2-5
TGTGCCAGCTCCCCAGGGTTGGAGACCCAGTACTTC
CASSPGLETQYF
>.|.|TRBV5-1|TRBJ1-3
TGCGCCAGCAGCTCGGCACCAGGTGCTGGAAACACCATATATTTT
CASSSAPGAGNTIYF
>.|TRBD2|TRBV27|TRBJ2-1
TGTGCCAGCAGACCTAGCGGGGCCGCCTACAATGAGCAGTTCTTC
CASRPSGAAYNEQFF
>.|.|TRBV18|TRBJ2-6
TGTGCCAGCTCACCACGAACTAACTCTGGGGCCAACGTCCTGACTTTC
CASSPRTNSGANVLTF
>.|TRBD1|TRBV19|TRBJ2-7
TGTGCCAGTAGTATAGTCTCCGGGACAGGACCCTACGAGCAGTACTTC
CASSIVSGTGPYEQYF
>.|.|TRBV5-8|TRBJ1-2
TGTGCCAGCAGCTCCCTACCATCCGGGACTCCATTATATGGCTACACCTTC
CASSSLPSGTPLYGYTF
>.|.|TRBV5-8|TRBJ2-3
TGTGCCAGCAGCTTGGAGCGCTACCAAGGGACAGATACGCAGTATTTT
CASSLERYQGTDTQYF
>.|.|TRBV11-2|TRBJ2-7
TGTGCCAGCAGTCGGAACTACGAGCAGTACTTC
CASSRNYEQYF
>.|.|TRBV7-9|TRBJ1-1
TGTGCCAGCAGCCTCGACACCCTGCATGCTTTCTTT
CASSLDTLHAFF
>few|.|TRBV6-4|TRBJ1-2
TGTGCCAGCAGTGACTCCTACGGGAGGAATGGCTACACCTTC
CASSDSYGRNGYTF
>.|.|TRBV9|TRBJ1-5
TGTGCCAGCTGCAGGGATGATAATCAGCCCCAGCATTTT
CASCRDDNQPQHF
>.|TRBD2|TRBV7-2|TRBJ2-7
TGTGCCAGCAGCGAGGCCTACGGGGGGGCAGGCTACGAGCAGTACTTC
CASSEAYGGAGYEQYF
>.|.|TRBV27|TRBJ1-5
TGTGCCAGCTCGTCCTCTAGCAATCAGCCCCAGCATTTT
CASSSSSNQPQHF
>.|.|TRBV10-3|TRBJ2-3
TGTGCCATCAGTGGGGCGCCTAGCACAGATACGCAGTATTTT
CAISGAPSTDTQYF
>.|TRBD2|TRBV15|TRBJ2-7
TGTGCCACCAGCACCCCAGGCGGGGGTGGCCTCTACGAGCAGTACTTC
CATSTPGGGGLYEQYF